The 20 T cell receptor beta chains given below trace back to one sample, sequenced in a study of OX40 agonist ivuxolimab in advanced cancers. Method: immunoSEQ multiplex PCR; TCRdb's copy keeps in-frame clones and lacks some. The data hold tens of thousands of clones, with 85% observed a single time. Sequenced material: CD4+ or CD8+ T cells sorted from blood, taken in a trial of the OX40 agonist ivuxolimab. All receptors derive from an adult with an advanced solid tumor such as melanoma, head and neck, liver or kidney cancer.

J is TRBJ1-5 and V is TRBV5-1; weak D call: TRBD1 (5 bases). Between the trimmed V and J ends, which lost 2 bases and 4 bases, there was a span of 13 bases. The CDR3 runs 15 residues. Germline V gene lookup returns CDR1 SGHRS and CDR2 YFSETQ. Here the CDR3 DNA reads TGCGCCAGCAGCTTAGGGACCCCAGGGAATCAGCCCCAGCATTTT. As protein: CASSLGTPGNQPQHF.

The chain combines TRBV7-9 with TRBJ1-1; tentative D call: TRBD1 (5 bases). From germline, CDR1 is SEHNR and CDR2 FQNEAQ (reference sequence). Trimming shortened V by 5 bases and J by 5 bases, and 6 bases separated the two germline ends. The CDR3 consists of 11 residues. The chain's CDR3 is CASSAGTEAFF. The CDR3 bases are TGTGCCAGCAGCGCAGGGACTGAAGCTTTCTTT.

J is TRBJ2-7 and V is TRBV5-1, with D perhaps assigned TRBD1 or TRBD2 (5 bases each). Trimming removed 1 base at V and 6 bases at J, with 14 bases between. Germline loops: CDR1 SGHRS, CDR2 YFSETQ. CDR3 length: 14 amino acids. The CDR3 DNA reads TGCGCCAGCAGCTTGATGAGGGGTGCGGGCGAGCAGTACTTC. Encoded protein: CASSLMRGAGEQYF.

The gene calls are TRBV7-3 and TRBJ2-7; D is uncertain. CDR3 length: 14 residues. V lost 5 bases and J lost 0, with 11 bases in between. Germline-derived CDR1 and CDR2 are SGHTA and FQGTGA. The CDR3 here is CASSLSRLSYEQYF. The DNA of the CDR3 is TGTGCCAGCAGCCTCTCGCGGCTCTCCTACGAGCAGTACTTC.

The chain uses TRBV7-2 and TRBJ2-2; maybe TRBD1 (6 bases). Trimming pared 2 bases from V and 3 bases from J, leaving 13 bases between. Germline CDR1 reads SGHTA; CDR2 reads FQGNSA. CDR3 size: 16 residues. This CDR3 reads CASSLTQGSYTGELFF. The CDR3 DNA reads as TGTGCCAGCAGCTTAACCCAGGGGTCTTACACCGGGGAGCTGTTTTTT.

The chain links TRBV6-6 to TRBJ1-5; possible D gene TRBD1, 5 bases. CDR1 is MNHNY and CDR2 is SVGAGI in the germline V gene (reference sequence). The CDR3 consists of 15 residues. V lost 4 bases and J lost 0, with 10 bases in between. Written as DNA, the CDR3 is TGTGCCAGCAGTTTACTTCAGGGTAGCAATCAGCCCCAGCATTTT. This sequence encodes CASSLLQGSNQPQHF.

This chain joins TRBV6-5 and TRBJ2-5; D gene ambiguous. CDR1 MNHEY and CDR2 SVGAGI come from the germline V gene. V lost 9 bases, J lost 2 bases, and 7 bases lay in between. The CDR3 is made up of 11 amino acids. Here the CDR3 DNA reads TGTGCCAGTGCGGTTCAAGAGACCCAGTACTTC. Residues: CASAVQETQYF.

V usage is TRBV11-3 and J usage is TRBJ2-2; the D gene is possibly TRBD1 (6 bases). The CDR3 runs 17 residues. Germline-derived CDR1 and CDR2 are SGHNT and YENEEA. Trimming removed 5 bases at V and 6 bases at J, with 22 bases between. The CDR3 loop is CASSKQGYLKNSGELFF. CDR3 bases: TGTGCCAGCAGCAAACAGGGATATTTGAAAAACTCCGGGGAGCTGTTTTTT.

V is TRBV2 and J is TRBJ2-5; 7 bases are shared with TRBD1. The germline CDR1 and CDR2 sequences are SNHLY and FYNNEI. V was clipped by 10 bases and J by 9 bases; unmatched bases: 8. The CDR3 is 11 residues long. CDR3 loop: CAIGTEGAQYF. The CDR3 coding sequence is TGTGCCATCGGGACAGAGGGTGCCCAGTACTTC.

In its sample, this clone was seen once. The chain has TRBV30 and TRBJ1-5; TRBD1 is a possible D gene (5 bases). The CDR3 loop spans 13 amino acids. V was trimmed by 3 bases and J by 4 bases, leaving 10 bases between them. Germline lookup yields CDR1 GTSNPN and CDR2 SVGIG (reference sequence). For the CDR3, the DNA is TGTGCCTGGAGCTCGGGGGTAAATCAGCCCCAGCATTTT. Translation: CAWSSGVNQPQHF.

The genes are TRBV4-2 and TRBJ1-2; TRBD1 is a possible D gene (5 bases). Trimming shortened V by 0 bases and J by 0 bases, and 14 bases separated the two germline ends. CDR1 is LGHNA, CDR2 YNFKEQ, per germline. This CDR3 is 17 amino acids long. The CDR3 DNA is TGTGCCAGCAGCCAAGAACCCCGGGGCAGAGCTAACTATGGCTACACCTTC. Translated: CASSQEPRGRANYGYTF.

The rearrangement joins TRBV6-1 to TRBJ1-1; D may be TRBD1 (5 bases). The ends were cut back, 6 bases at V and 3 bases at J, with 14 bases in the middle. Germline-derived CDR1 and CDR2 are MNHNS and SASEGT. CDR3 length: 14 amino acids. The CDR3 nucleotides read TGTGCCAGCAGCCTCAGCGGGGGTTACACTGAAGCTTTCTTT. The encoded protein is CASSLSGGYTEAFF.

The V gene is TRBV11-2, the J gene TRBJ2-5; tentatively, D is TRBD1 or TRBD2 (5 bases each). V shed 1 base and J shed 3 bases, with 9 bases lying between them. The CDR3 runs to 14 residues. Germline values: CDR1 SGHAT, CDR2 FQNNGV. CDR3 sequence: CASSLGREKETQYF. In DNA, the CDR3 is TGTGCCAGCAGCTTAGGCAGGGAGAAAGAGACCCAGTACTTC.

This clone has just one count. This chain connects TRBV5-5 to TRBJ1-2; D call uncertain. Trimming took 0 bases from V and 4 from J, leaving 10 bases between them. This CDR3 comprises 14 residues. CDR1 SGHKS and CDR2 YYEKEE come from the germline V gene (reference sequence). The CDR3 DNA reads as TGTGCCAGCAGCTTGGTGGGGTCAGGCTATGGCTACACCTTC. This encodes CASSLVGSGYGYTF.

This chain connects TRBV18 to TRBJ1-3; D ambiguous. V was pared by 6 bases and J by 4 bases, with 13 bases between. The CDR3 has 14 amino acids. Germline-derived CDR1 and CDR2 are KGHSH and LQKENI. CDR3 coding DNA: TGTGCCAGCTCGCGAGGAAGTAGGGGAAACACCATATATTTT. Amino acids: CASSRGSRGNTIYF.

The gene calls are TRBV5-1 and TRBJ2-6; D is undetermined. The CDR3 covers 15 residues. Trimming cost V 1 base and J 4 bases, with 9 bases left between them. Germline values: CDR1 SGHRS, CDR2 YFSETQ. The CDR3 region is CASSLFLLGANVLTF. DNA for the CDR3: TGCGCCAGCAGCTTGTTCCTTCTGGGGGCCAACGTCCTGACTTTC.

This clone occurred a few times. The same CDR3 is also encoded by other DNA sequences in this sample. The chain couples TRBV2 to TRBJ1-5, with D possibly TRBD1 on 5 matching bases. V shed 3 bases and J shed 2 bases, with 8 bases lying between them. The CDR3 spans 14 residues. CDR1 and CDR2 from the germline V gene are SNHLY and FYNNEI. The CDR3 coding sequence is TGTGCCAGCAGTGAGGGGCGGGGCAATCAGCCCCAGCATTTT. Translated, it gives CASSEGRGNQPQHF.

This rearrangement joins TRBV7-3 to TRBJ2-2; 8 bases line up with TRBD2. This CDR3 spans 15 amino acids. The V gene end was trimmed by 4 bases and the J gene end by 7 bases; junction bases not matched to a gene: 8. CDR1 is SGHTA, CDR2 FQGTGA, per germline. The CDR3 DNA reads TGTGCCAGCAGCTCGAGCGGGAGTCGTGACGGGGAGCTGTTTTTT. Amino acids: CASSSSGSRDGELFF.

The CDR3 DNA reads TGTGCCAGCAGCTTTAGCGGGATGGGAGATACGCAGTATTTT. Its translation: CASSFSGMGDTQYF. The chain employs TRBV7-3 and TRBJ2-3; 8 bases agree with TRBD2. The CDR3 spans 14 residues. Germline values: CDR1 SGHTA, CDR2 FQGTGA. Trimming took 3 bases from V and 5 from J; bases not matched to a gene: 4.

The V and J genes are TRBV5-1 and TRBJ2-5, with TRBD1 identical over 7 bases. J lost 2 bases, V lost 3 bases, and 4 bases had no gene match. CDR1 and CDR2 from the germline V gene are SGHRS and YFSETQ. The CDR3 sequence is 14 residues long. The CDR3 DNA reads TGCGCCAGCAGCTGGGGGACAGTACAAGAGACCCAGTACTTC. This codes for CASSWGTVQETQYF.